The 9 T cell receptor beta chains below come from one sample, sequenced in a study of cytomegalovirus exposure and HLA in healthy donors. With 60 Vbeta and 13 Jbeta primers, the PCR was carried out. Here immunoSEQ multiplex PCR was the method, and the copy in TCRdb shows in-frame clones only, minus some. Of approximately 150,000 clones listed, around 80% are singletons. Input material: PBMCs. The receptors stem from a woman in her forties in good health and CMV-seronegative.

CDR3 sequence (DNA): TGTGCCAGCAGTGAAAAAGGAGTATCCGGGGCCAACGTCCTGACTTTC. Amino acids: CASSEKGVSGANVLTF. The rearrangement links TRBV6-1 to TRBJ2-6; D gene ambiguous. Germline values: CDR1 MNHNS, CDR2 SASEGT. The CDR3 is 16 residues long. Trimming stripped 2 bases from V and 4 bases from J, with 12 bases between.

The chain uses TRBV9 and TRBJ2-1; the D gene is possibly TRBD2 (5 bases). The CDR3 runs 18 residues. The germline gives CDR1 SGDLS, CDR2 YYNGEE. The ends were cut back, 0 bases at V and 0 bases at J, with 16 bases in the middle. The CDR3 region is CASSVDIPGSSSYNEQFF. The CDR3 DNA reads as TGTGCCAGCAGCGTAGATATTCCGGGGAGCAGCTCCTACAATGAGCAGTTCTTC.

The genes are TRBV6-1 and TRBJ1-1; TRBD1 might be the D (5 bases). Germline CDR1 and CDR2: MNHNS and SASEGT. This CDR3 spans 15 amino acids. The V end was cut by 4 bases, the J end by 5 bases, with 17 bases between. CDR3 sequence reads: CASSGSRRGGTEAFF. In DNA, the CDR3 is TGTGCCAGCAGTGGGTCGCGGAGGGGAGGTACTGAAGCTTTCTTT.

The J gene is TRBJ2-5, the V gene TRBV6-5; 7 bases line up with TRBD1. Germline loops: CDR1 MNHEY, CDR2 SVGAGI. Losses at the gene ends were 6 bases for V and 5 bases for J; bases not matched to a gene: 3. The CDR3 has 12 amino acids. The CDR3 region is CASRTGVETQYF. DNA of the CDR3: TGTGCCAGCAGAACAGGGGTGGAGACCCAGTACTTC.

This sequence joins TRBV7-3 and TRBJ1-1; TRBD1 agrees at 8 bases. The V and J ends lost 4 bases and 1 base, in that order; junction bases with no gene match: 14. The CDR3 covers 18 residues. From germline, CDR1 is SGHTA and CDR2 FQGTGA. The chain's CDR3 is CASSSQPSTGAKNTEAFF. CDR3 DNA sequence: TGTGCCAGCAGCTCCCAACCATCGACAGGGGCCAAGAACACTGAAGCTTTCTTT.

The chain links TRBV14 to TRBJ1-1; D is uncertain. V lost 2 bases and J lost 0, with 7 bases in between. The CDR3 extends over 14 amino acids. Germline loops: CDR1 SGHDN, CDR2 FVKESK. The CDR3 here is CASSQTPLNTEAFF. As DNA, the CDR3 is TGTGCCAGCAGCCAAACACCCTTGAACACTGAAGCTTTCTTT.

DNA for the CDR3: TGTGCCAGCAGCCAGGTTCAGGGGGCAGGACCTGAAGCTTTCTTT. This sequence encodes CASSQVQGAGPEAFF. The chain uses TRBV4-2 and TRBJ1-1; 8 nucleotides agree with TRBD1. The germline CDR1 and CDR2 sequences are LGHNA and YNFKEQ. This CDR3 has 15 amino acids. The ends lost 3 bases at V and 6 bases at J; junction bases unmatched: 9.

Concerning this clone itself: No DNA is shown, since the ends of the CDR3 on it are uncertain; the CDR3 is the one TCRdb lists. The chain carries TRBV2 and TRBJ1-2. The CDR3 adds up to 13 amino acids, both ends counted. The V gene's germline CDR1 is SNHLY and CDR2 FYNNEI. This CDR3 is CASSTSGGDGYTF.

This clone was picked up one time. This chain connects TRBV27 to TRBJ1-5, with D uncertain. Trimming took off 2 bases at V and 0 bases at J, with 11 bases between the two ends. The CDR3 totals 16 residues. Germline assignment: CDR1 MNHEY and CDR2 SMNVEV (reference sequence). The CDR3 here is CASSLMTSYSNQPQHF. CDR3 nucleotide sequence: TGTGCCAGCAGTTTAATGACTTCCTATAGCAATCAGCCCCAGCATTTT.